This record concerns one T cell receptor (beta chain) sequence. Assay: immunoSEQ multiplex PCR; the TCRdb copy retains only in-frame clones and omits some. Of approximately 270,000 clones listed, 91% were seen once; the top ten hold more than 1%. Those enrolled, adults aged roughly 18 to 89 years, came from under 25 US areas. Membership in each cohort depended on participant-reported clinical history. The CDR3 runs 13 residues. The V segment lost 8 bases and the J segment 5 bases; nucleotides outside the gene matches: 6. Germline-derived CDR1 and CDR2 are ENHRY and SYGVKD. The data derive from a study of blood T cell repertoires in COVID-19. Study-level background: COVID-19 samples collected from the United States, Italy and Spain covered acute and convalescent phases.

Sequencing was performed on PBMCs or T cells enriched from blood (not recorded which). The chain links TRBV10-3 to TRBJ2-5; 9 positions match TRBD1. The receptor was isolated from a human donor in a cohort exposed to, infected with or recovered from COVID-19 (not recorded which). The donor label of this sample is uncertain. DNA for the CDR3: TGTGCCATCCAACAGGGGGCTGGGGAGACCCAGTACTTC. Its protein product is CAIQQGAGETQYF.